Sequencing of this T cell receptor beta chain was carried out in a study of T cells in localized non-small cell lung cancer. This CDR3 has 15 amino acids. Germline V gene data show CDR1 as SEHNR and CDR2 as FQNEAQ (reference sequence). The trim removed 4 bases at V and 6 bases at J, leaving 9 bases unmatched. Findings of the study overall: The study found T cell clonality highest in uninvolved adjacent lung, above tumor.

Of note for this clone: Its antigen remains unidentified.

Method: immunoSEQ multiplex PCR; TCRdb's copy keeps in-frame clones and lacks some. The sample carries around 83,000 clones, roughly 90% recorded once. The sample was peripheral blood, taken before any cancer treatment. This receptor was identified in a man aged 35-69 years with stage I squamous cell lung carcinoma. The V gene is TRBV7-9, the J gene TRBJ2-1; 7 bases agree with TRBD2. The CDR3 reads CASSSTSSGPNEQFF. The CDR3 DNA is TGTGCCAGCAGCTCGACTAGCTCAGGACCCAATGAGCAGTTCTTC.